This T cell receptor beta chain was sequenced during a study of cytomegalovirus exposure and HLA in healthy donors. Study-level points and caveats: After further analysis at a later stage, 15,000 to 20,000 TCR beta sequences were associated with HLA alleles at 0.05 false discovery rate. In a later analysis, TCR beta V- and J-gene trimming showed a link to a missense DCLRE1C variant.

Concerning this clone itself: Its antigen is unidentified.

This CDR3 has 15 residues. Germline CDR1 is SSHAT and CDR2 is FNYEAQ (reference sequence). PCR involved 60 Vbeta and 13 Jbeta primers. Method: immunoSEQ multiplex PCR; TCRdb's copy keeps in-frame clones and lacks some. In the table there are 140,000 to 150,000 clones, 80% to 85% of which are singletons. The rearrangement joins TRBV7-7 to TRBJ2-5; tentatively, D is TRBD1 (6 bases). The last part of the DNA fits TRBJ2-7 better; the J call may be wrong. The origin of this receptor is a woman aged 25-40 years in good health and CMV-seronegative. The sample comprised PBMCs. The CDR3: CASSRYTGHLYEQYF. Here the CDR3 DNA reads TGTGCCAGCAGCCGTTACACGGGACACCTCTACGAGCAGTACTTC.